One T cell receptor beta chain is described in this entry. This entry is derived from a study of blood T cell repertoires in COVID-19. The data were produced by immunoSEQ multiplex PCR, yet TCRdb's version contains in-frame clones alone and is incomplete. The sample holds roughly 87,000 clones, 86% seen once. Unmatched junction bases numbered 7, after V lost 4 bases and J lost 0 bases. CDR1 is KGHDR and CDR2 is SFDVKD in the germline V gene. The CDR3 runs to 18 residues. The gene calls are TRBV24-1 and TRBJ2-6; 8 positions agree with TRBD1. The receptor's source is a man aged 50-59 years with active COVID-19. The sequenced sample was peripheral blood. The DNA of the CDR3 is TGTGCCACCAGTGAACCCGGGACAGGTGCCTCTGGGGCCAACGTCCTGACTTTC. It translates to CATSEPGTGASGANVLTF.